The entry that follows covers one T cell receptor beta chain sequence. The sample comes from a study of blood T cell repertoires in COVID-19. In the authors' methods: For nucleated cells, counts were estimated from reference gene primer amplification. Clones were sequenced by immunoSEQ multiplex PCR, and TCRdb holds only the in-frame ones, with some missing. V, J and clone size were drawn from that table, and D and trimming were deduced from the DNA. The sample holds about 58,000 clones, 90% to 95% seen once. CDR1 and CDR2 from the germline V gene are LGHDT and YNNKEL (reference sequence). The CDR3 length is 18 residues. V was pared by 0 bases and J by 5 bases, with 10 bases of the junction left unmatched.

This chain connects TRBV3-1 (or the pseudogene TRBV3-2) to TRBJ2-3, with 11 nucleotides matching TRBD2. The TCR sequence derives from a man aged 50-60 years with active COVID-19. Input material: peripheral blood. CDR3 region: CASSQDRKRGLAGDTQYF. The CDR3 nucleotides are TGTGCCAGCAGCCAAGATAGGAAGCGCGGACTAGCGGGAGATACGCAGTATTTT.